This T cell receptor beta chain came from a study of beta chain features in type 1 diabetes. Points from the study as a whole: Significant though moderate, a shortening of TCRB CDR3s appeared in all four CD4+ subsets of Type 1 diabetes patients.

V shed 2 bases and J shed 4 bases, with 5 bases lying between them. CDR1 and CDR2 (germline): MDHEN, SYDVKM. This CDR3 comprises 12 residues. This clone has only a few counts. Its target is unknown. The investigators reverse transcribed all of the isolated RNA, so they sequenced expressed TCRB transcripts. Here immunoSEQ multiplex PCR was the method, and the copy in TCRdb shows in-frame clones only, minus some. The data show about 180,000 clones, about 7.9% seen once. The chain employs TRBV28 and TRBJ1-2, with a possible D match to TRBD1 (5 bases). The TCR sequence derives from a man younger than 35 with type 1 diabetes. The sample was central memory CD4+ T cells from blood. For the CDR3, the DNA is TGTGCCAGCAGTTTACAGGGCTATGGCTACACCTTC. Translation: CASSLQGYGYTF.